This TCR beta chain was identified in a study of cytomegalovirus exposure and HLA in healthy donors. Study-level findings and limits: Later analysis identified several of the most significant clusters that appeared linked to common viral pathogens. Most TCR beta V segments were productive about 90% or about 30% of the time in an earlier analysis.

PCR involved 60 Vbeta and 13 Jbeta primers. Clones were read by immunoSEQ multiplex PCR, and TCRdb kept only the in-frame ones, dropping some. The repertoire has 100,000 to 150,000 clones, over 75% of them found once; the top ten carry 5.3%. This CDR3 contains 13 residues. Germline trimming cut 7 bases from V and 3 bases from J; bases unmatched to any gene: 4. The germline V gene encodes CDR1 MNHEY and CDR2 SVGAGI. A word on this clone: Its matching antigen is unknown.

The sequenced material came from PBMCs. This chain connects TRBV6-5 to TRBJ1-2; 8 bases align to TRBD1. The TCR sequence derives from a man aged 25-45 years in good health and CMV-seronegative. The CDR3 DNA reads TGTGCCAGCACTTCAGGGGGCTACTATGGCTACACCTTC. Amino acids: CASTSGGYYGYTF.